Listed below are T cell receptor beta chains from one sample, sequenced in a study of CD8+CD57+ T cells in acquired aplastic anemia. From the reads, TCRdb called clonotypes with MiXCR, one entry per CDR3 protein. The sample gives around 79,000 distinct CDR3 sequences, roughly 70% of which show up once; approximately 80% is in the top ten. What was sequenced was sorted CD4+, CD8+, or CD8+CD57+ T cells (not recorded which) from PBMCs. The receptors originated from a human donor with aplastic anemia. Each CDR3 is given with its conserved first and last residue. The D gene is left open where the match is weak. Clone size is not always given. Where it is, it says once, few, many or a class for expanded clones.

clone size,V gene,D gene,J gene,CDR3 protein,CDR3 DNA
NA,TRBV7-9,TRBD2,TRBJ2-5,CASIGLAQETQYF,TGTGCCAGCATCGGACTAGCCCAAGAGACCCAGTACTTC
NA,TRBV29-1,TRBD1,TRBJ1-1,CSVETGRNTEAFF,TGCAGCGTTGAGACAGGGAGGAATACTGAAGCTTTCTTT
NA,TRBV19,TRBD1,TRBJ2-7,CASGTVREQYF,TGTGCCAGTGGGACAGTTCGGGAGCAGTACTTC
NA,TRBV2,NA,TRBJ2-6,CASSDPGPLSSGANVLTF,TGTGCCAGCAGTGATCCGGGACCCCTGAGCTCTGGGGCCAACGTCCTGACTTTC
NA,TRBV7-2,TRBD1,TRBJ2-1,CASSLARTGHEQFF,TGTGCCAGCAGCTTAGCGCGGACAGGACATGAGCAGTTCTTC
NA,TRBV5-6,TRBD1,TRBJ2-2,CASGTPGQANTGELFF,TGTGCCAGCGGCACCCCGGGACAGGCGAACACCGGGGAGCTGTTTTTT
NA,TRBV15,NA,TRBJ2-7,CATSRVGSIAVEQYF,TGTGCCACCAGCAGAGTTGGGAGTATTGCGGTGGAGCAGTACTTC
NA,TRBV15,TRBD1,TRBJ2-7,CATSPGQGSYEQYF,TGTGCCACCAGTCCGGGACAGGGATCCTACGAGCAGTACTTC
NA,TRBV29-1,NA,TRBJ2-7,CSATRGGGFDEQYF,TGCAGCGCTACCCGTGGTGGGGGGTTCGACGAGCAGTACTTC
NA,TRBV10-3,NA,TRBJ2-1,CATGDTSSYNEQFF,TGTGCCACTGGGGATACGAGCTCCTACAATGAGCAGTTCTTC
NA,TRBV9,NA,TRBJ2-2,CASSVVDGELFF,TGTGCCAGCAGCGTAGTCGACGGGGAGCTGTTTTTT
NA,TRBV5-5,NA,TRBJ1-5,CASSFGLSPQHF,TGTGCCAGCAGCTTTGGTCTATCGCCCCAGCATTTT
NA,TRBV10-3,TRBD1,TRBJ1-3,CAITPGQGLGGNTIYF,TGTGCCATCACCCCGGGACAGGGCCTGGGTGGAAACACCATATATTTT
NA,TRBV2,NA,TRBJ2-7,CASSARGHSYEQYF,TGTGCCAGCAGTGCGAGGGGTCATTCCTACGAGCAGTACTTC
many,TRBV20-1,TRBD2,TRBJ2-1,CSARTLAVLGNEQFF,TGCAGTGCTAGGACCCTAGCGGTCTTGGGTAATGAGCAGTTCTTC
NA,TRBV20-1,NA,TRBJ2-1,CSVGSSSYNEQFF,TGCAGCGTGGGATCTAGCTCCTACAATGAGCAGTTCTTC
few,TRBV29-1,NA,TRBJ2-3,CSVEGGLPAQDTQYF,TGCAGCGTTGAAGGAGGACTCCCCGCACAAGATACGCAGTATTTT
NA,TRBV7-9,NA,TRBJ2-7,CASSPPRAEQYF,TGTGCCAGTAGTCCCCCCAGGGCCGAGCAGTACTTC
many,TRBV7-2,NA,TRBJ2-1,CASSPGGREQFF,TGTGCCAGCAGCCCCGGGGGACGAGAGCAGTTCTTC
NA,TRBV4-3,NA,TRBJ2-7,CASSQESNVGSVF,TGCGCCAGCAGCCAAGAGTCAAATGTGGGGTCCGTCTTC
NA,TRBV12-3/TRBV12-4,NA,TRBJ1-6,CASSSSGKGTNSPLHF,TGTGCCAGCAGTTCCTCAGGGAAGGGGACTAATTCACCCCTCCACTTT
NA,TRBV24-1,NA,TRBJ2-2,CATSDLRAGTPGELFF,TGTGCCACCAGTGATTTGAGGGCAGGGACCCCCGGGGAGCTGTTTTTT
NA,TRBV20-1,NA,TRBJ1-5,CSARRTDANQPQHF,TGCAGTGCTAGACGGACAGATGCAAATCAGCCCCAGCATTTT
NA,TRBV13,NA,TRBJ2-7,CASSVGLAWEQYF,TGTGCCAGCAGCGTAGGCCTAGCATGGGAGCAGTACTTC
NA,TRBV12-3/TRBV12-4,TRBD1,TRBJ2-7,CASSLGTGAAYEQYF,TGTGCCAGCAGCTTAGGGACAGGGGCGGCCTACGAGCAGTACTTC
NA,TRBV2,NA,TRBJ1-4,CASLTAGKLFF,TGTGCCAGCCTGACAGCCGGAAAACTGTTTTTT
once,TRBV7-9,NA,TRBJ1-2,CASSLATGNYGYTF,TGTGCCAGCAGCTTAGCGACGGGGAACTATGGCTACACCTTC
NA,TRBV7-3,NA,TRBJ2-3,CASSSTDSWTDTQYF,TGTGCCAGCAGCTCGACAGATTCGTGGACAGATACGCAGTATTTT
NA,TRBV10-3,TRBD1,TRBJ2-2,CAIQGARDTGELFF,TGTGCCATACAGGGGGCGCGGGACACCGGGGAGCTGTTTTTT
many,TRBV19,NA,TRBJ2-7,CASSSGAGEQYF,TGTGCCAGTAGTAGCGGGGCCGGGGAGCAGTACTTC
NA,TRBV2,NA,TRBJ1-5,CASSLVYSNQPQHF,TGTGCCAGCAGCCTGGTTTATAGCAATCAGCCCCAGCATTTT
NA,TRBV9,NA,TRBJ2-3,CASSVILTDTQYF,TGTGCCAGCAGCGTAATCCTCACAGATACGCAGTATTTT
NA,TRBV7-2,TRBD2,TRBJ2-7,CASSLMREVSYEQYF,TGTGCCAGCAGCTTAATGCGGGAGGTCTCCTACGAGCAGTACTTC